The 21 T cell receptor beta chains listed next were all sequenced from one sample in a study of blood T cell repertoires in COVID-19. Clones were sequenced by immunoSEQ multiplex PCR, and TCRdb holds only the in-frame ones, with some missing. This table holds hundreds of thousands of clones, under 90% found once. Sequenced sample: PBMCs or T cells enriched from blood (not recorded which). The receptors here all came from a woman aged 25 to 39 with acute COVID-19.

V gene TRBV5-4 combines with J gene TRBJ1-6; 9 bases are a match to TRBD1. Germline lookup yields CDR1 SGHNT and CDR2 YYREEE (reference sequence). V lost 4 bases and J lost 7; bases outside the gene matches: 6. This CDR3 comprises 15 residues. DNA of the CDR3: TGTGCCAGCAGCAATAGGACAGGGGTAAATTCACCCCTCCACTTT. Residues: CASSNRTGVNSPLHF.

This chain joins TRBV27 and TRBJ2-7; 8 bases agree with TRBD1. Germline loops: CDR1 MNHEY, CDR2 SMNVEV (reference sequence). The CDR3 has 13 amino acids. Trimming took 4 bases from V and 4 from J; bases not matched to a gene: 3. The CDR3 sequence is CASSYRQGYEQYF. The CDR3 DNA reads as TGTGCCAGCAGTTACCGACAGGGGTACGAGCAGTACTTC.

The genes are TRBV6-5 and TRBJ1-2, with TRBD1 as a possible D gene (5 bases). The CDR3 length is 13 residues. CDR1 is MNHEY, CDR2 SVGAGI, per germline. V was pared by 2 bases and J by 8 bases, with 12 bases between. CDR3 protein: CASSYAPKGGYTF. CDR3 bases: TGTGCCAGCAGTTACGCCCCCAAGGGGGGCTACACCTTC.

As regards this clone: One end of the junction fails to match germline, which may point to a read error. The chain has TRBV11-2 and TRBJ2-7; TRBD1 is a possible D gene (5 bases). This CDR3 region has 12 residues. Germline CDR1 is SGHAT and CDR2 is FQNNGV. CDR3 sequence: CASSLDSYEQYF. The DNA of the CDR3 is TGTGCCAGCAGCCTAGACAGCTACGAGCAGTACTTC. Full variable domain (outside the CDR3, taken from reference TRBV11-2 and TRBJ2-7): EAGVAQSPRYKIIEKRQSVAFWCNPISGHATLYWYQQILGQGPKLLIQFQNNGVVDDSQLPKDRFSAERLKGVDSTLKIQPAKLEDSAVYLCASSLDSYEQYFGPGTRLTVT.

The CDR3 bases are TGTGCCAGCAGCCCCTGGAGTCAGGGCTACACCTTC. Protein: CASSPWSQGYTF. The V call is TRBV11-2, the J call TRBJ1-2, with D unresolved. Germline CDR1 reads SGHAT; CDR2 reads FQNNGV. The CDR3 is made up of 12 amino acids. V shed 5 bases and J shed 8 bases, with 12 bases lying between them.

The V gene is TRBV29-1, the J gene TRBJ2-4; the D is unclear. The germline V and J ends were trimmed by 0 bases and 2 bases, with 8 bases remaining between them. CDR1 and CDR2 (germline): SQVTM, ANQGSEA. The CDR3 sequence is 14 residues long. DNA of the CDR3: TGCAGCGTTGAAGATCGGGTTACCAAAAACATTCAGTACTTC. The encoded protein is CSVEDRVTKNIQYF.

A few counts support this clone. This chain joins TRBV28 and TRBJ1-6; no firm D call. V was cut by 4 bases and J by 0 bases, with 13 bases left in between. Germline CDR1 is MDHEN and CDR2 is SYDVKM. This CDR3 has 17 residues. The CDR3 sequence: CASSSDRVSSYNSPLHF. The CDR3 DNA sequence: TGTGCCAGCAGTTCCGACCGGGTTAGCTCCTATAATTCACCCCTCCACTTT.

The chain has TRBV3-1 (or the pseudogene TRBV3-2) and TRBJ2-5; 9 nucleotides match TRBD2. V dropped 4 bases and J dropped 6; count of bases not matched to a gene: 6. The germline CDR1 and CDR2 sequences are LGHDT and YNNKEL (reference sequence). The CDR3 has 14 residues. The DNA for the CDR3 is TGTGCCAGCAGCCCGGGACTAGCAGGGCAGACCCAGTACTTC. Its translation is CASSPGLAGQTQYF.

The genes are TRBV4-1 and TRBJ2-7; 8 positions agree with TRBD1. V dropped 1 base and J dropped 2; count of bases not matched to a gene: 10. This CDR3 is 17 amino acids long. Per the germline V gene, CDR1 is MGHRA and CDR2 is YSYEKL. The CDR3 coding sequence is TGCGCCAGCAGCCAAGTGAGACAGGGGAAAGGAGCCTACGAGCAGTACTTC. Encoded protein: CASSQVRQGKGAYEQYF.

This sequence joins TRBV6-5 and TRBJ1-5; 11 positions match TRBD1. The CDR3 length is 15 residues. Trimming at V came to 6 bases and at J to 4 bases, leaving 5 bases not matched to a gene. Germline assignment: CDR1 MNHEY and CDR2 SVGAGI. Here the CDR3 reads CASRDRDRGNQPQHF. In nucleotides, the CDR3 is TGTGCCAGCAGAGACCGGGACAGGGGGAATCAGCCCCAGCATTTT.

The V call is TRBV28, the J call TRBJ1-2; possible D gene TRBD1, 5 bases. The ends were cut back, 3 bases at V and 7 bases at J, with 12 bases in the middle. CDR3 size: 13 residues. CDR1 and CDR2 from the germline V gene are MDHEN and SYDVKM. The CDR3 is CASSLNRLLGYTF. In DNA form, the CDR3 reads TGTGCCAGCAGTTTGAACAGGCTCCTTGGCTACACCTTC.

The V call is TRBV14, the J call TRBJ1-1, with D unclear. The V end was cut by 1 base, the J end by 8 bases, with 11 bases between. Germline CDR1 SGHDN, CDR2 FVKESK. This CDR3 region has 13 residues. CDR3: CASSQVYLTEAFF. Here the CDR3 DNA reads TGTGCCAGCAGCCAAGTTTACTTGACAGAAGCTTTCTTT.

The chain uses TRBV29-1 and TRBJ1-1; 7 bases match TRBD1. This CDR3 has 14 residues. With 6 bases clipped from V and 7 bases from J, the junction kept 14 bases outside the gene matches. Germline CDR1 is SQVTM and CDR2 is ANQGSEA. The CDR3 DNA reads TGCAGCGTGCCAAAGGGGGACAGTTATTTTGAAGCTTTCTTT. Residues: CSVPKGDSYFEAFF. Using reference TRBV29-1 and TRBJ1-1 for the parts outside the CDR3, the full variable domain is SAVISQKPSRDICQRGTSLTIQCQVDSQVTMMFWYRQQPGQSLTLIATANQGSEATYESGFVIDKFPISRPNLTFSTLTVSNMSPEDSSIYLCSVPKGDSYFEAFFGQGTRLTVV.

The V gene is TRBV7-9, the J gene TRBJ1-1; tentative D call: TRBD1 (5 bases). From germline, CDR1 is SEHNR and CDR2 FQNEAQ (reference sequence). The V end lost 5 bases, the J end lost 10 bases, and 17 bases lay between the germline ends. The CDR3 is 13 amino acids. CDR3 DNA sequence: TGTGCCAGCAGCCCCGTTGGGGCAGGTCGAGCTTTCTTT. Encoded protein: CASSPVGAGRAFF.

The chain employs TRBV5-1 and TRBJ1-2; 8 bases are shared with TRBD1. V lost 5 bases and J lost 5; bases outside the gene matches: 8. Germline V gene sequence: CDR1 SGHRS, CDR2 YFSETQ. There are 14 residues in the CDR3. CDR3 in DNA: TGCGCCAGCAGTGGGACAGGTCCCGGGTATGGCTACACCTTC. Protein sequence: CASSGTGPGYGYTF.

V gene TRBV5-4 combines with J gene TRBJ2-2; 9 nucleotides agree with TRBD1. Trimming cost V 3 bases and J 3 bases; bases outside gene matches: 6. CDR3 length: 16 amino acids. Germline V gives CDR1 SGHNT, CDR2 YYREEE (reference sequence). The CDR3 loop reads CASSSRDRADTGELFF. In nucleotides, the CDR3 is TGTGCCAGCAGCTCCCGGGACAGGGCGGACACCGGGGAGCTGTTTTTT. The whole variable domain, remainder taken from reference TRBV5-4 and TRBJ2-2, is ETGVTQSPTHLIKTRGQQVTLRCSSQSGHNTVSWYQQALGQGPQFIFQYYREEENGRGNFPPRFSGLQFPNYSSELNVNALELDDSALYLCASSSRDRADTGELFFGEGSRLTVL.

The chain combines TRBV4-1 with TRBJ2-7; possibly TRBD2 for D (6 bases). The CDR3 covers 13 residues. With 0 bases removed from V and 9 bases from J, the gap between germline ends came to 12 bases. Germline CDR1 MGHRA, CDR2 YSYEKL. In DNA form, the CDR3 reads TGCGCCAGCAGCCAAGATATAGCAGCGGGGCAGTACTTC. Protein product: CASSQDIAAGQYF.

This chain uses TRBV3-1 (or the pseudogene TRBV3-2) with TRBJ2-1, with D possibly TRBD2 on 7 matching bases. Germline V gene lookup returns CDR1 LGHDT and CDR2 YNNKEL (reference sequence). This CDR3 is built from 17 residues. The V end was cut by 0 bases, the J end by 4 bases, with 16 bases between. In DNA, the CDR3 is TGTGCCAGCAGCCAAGAGGGGGGGCTAGCGGATTACAATGAGCAGTTCTTC. Translating gives CASSQEGGLADYNEQFF.

In nucleotides, the CDR3 is TGCGCCAGCAGCCAAGAAGCAGGGGGCGAAAAACTGTTTTTT. Protein product: CASSQEAGGEKLFF. The chain uses TRBV4-3 and TRBJ1-4; 8 bases map to TRBD1. CDR3 length: 14 residues. Per the germline V gene, CDR1 is LGHNA and CDR2 is YSLEER. J was trimmed by 8 bases and V by 0 bases; bases with no gene match: 2.

J is TRBJ1-1 and V is TRBV27, with D hard to call. Trimming cost V 2 bases and J 4 bases, with 14 bases left between them. Germline CDR1 reads MNHEY; CDR2 reads SMNVEV (reference sequence). This CDR3 contains 15 residues. CDR3: CASSLTQTVVTEAFF. The DNA of the CDR3 is TGTGCCAGCAGTTTAACGCAGACTGTGGTCACTGAAGCTTTCTTT.

This chain connects TRBV9 to TRBJ1-2; TRBD1 aligns across 8 bases. J lost 7 bases, V lost 6 bases, and 8 bases had no gene match. Germline-derived CDR1 and CDR2 are SGDLS and YYNGEE. This CDR3 contains 13 residues. CDR3 amino acids: CASNRGANGGYTF. The CDR3 DNA reads TGTGCCAGCAACAGGGGGGCGAATGGTGGCTACACCTTC.